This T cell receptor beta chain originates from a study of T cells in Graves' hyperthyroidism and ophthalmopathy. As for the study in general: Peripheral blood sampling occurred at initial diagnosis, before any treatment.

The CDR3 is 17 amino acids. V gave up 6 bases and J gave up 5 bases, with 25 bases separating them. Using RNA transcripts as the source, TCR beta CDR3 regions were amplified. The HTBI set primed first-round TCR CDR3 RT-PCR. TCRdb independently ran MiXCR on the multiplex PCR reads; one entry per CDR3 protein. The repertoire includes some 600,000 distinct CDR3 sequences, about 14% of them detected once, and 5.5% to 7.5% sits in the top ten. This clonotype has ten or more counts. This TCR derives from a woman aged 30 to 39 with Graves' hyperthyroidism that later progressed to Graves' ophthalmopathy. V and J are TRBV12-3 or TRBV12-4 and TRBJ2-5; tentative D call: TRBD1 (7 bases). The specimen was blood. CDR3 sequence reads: CASRLLGQAGAGETQYF. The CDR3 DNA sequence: TGTGCCAGCAGGTTACTCGGACAGGCTGGGGCGGGGGAGACCCAGTACTTC.